A selection of T cell receptor beta chains follows, all from one sample in a study of blood T cell repertoires in COVID-19. TCRdb keeps only in-frame clones here, not all; method: immunoSEQ multiplex PCR. The table records under 60,000 clones, roughly nine tenths of them present only once. The sample consisted of peripheral blood. Receptor source: a man aged 55-75 years with acute or convalescent COVID-19. CDR3s include the opening cysteine and the closing phenylalanine or tryptophan. The order of the fields is D gene, J gene, V gene, clone size, CDR3 protein, CDR3 DNA. The D gene is left open where the match is weak. Some rows mark clone size as missing; the rest say once, few, many or name a class of expanded clone.

>NA|TRBJ1-2|TRBV10-3|NA
CAISDWGENGYTF
TGTGCCATCAGTGATTGGGGGGAGAATGGCTACACCTTC
>TRBD1|TRBJ1-2|TRBV5-1|NA
CASTGQGLTNGYTF
TGCGCCAGCACGGGACAGGGGCTTACTAATGGCTACACCTTC
>TRBD1|TRBJ1-6|TRBV6-5|NA
CASRPTGGKGSPLHF
TGTGCCAGCAGACCCACAGGGGGCAAAGGGTCACCCCTCCACTTT
>NA|TRBJ1-1|TRBV3-1/TRBV3-2|NA
CASSPLRDNTEAFF
TGTGCCAGCAGCCCTCTACGGGATAACACTGAAGCTTTCTTT
>TRBD1|TRBJ2-1|TRBV27|medium-sized
CASSLPQQGNEQFF
TGTGCCAGCAGTCTTCCACAACAGGGGAATGAGCAGTTCTTC
>NA|TRBJ2-7|TRBV30|once
CAWRTGTPVNEQYF
TGTGCCTGGAGAACCGGGACTCCGGTTAACGAGCAGTACTTC
>TRBD1|TRBJ1-5|TRBV6-5|once
CASSYTTGQGIGPQHF
TGTGCCAGCAGTTACACTACTGGACAGGGAATAGGACCCCAGCATTTT
>NA|TRBJ1-1|TRBV6-5|NA
CASRDITANTEAFF
TGTGCCAGCAGAGATATAACAGCCAACACTGAAGCTTTCTTT
>TRBD1|TRBJ2-7|TRBV2|NA
CASSFGQGHTYEQYF
TGTGCCAGCAGTTTCGGACAGGGGCATACCTACGAGCAGTACTTC
>TRBD2|TRBJ2-3|TRBV5-1|NA
CASRLAGLADTQYF
TGCGCCAGCCGACTAGCGGGGTTGGCAGATACGCAGTATTTT
>TRBD2|TRBJ2-2|TRBV5-6|NA
CASSFGTSGPRGTGELFF
TGTGCCAGCAGCTTCGGGACTAGCGGACCTCGGGGCACCGGGGAGCTGTTTTTT
>TRBD1|TRBJ1-5|TRBV19|NA
CASSLRGLYQPQHF
TGTGCCAGTAGCCTCAGGGGGCTCTATCAGCCCCAGCATTTT
>TRBD1|TRBJ2-7|TRBV9|NA
CASSDHRQGGDYEQYF
TGTGCCAGCAGCGATCATCGACAGGGTGGAGACTACGAGCAGTACTTC
>TRBD2|TRBJ2-1|TRBV11-2|NA
CASSFPTSGGSSSYNEQFF
TGTGCCAGCAGTTTCCCTACTAGCGGGGGCTCTAGCTCCTACAATGAGCAGTTCTTC
>NA|TRBJ2-2|TRBV4-1|once
CASSQEVAGPSTNTGELFF
TGCGCCAGCAGCCAAGAGGTGGCAGGCCCCTCCACGAACACCGGGGAGCTGTTTTTT
>NA|TRBJ1-6|TRBV5-4|NA
CASSPTYNSPLHF
TGTGCCAGCAGCCCCACCTATAATTCACCCCTCCACTTT
>NA|TRBJ1-5|TRBV19|NA
CASSTPTKMTASNQPQHF
TGTGCCAGTAGTACACCAACAAAAATGACAGCTAGCAATCAGCCCCAGCATTTT
>NA|TRBJ2-1|TRBV3-1/TRBV3-2|NA
CASSQGVVDWTVGNEQFF
TGTGCCAGCAGCCAAGGGGTAGTGGACTGGACAGTTGGTAATGAGCAGTTCTTC
>NA|TRBJ2-6|TRBV5-5|NA
CASSQALGANVLTF
TGTGCCAGCAGCCAGGCTCTTGGGGCCAACGTCCTGACTTTC
>TRBD2|TRBJ2-1|TRBV7-6|NA
CASSLVAGAIYNEQFF
TGTGCCAGCAGCTTAGTAGCGGGGGCCATTTACAATGAGCAGTTCTTC
>TRBD1|TRBJ1-2|TRBV9|NA
CASSAGQGAAGYGYTF
TGTGCCAGCAGCGCGGGACAGGGGGCGGCTGGCTATGGCTACACCTTC
>TRBD1|TRBJ2-1|TRBV29-1|NA
CSVNGAGTGIVDEQFF
TGCAGCGTTAATGGGGCCGGGACAGGGATAGTTGATGAGCAGTTCTTC
>NA|TRBJ2-1|TRBV11-2|NA
CASSFREVPIF
TGTGCCAGCAGCTTTAGGGAGGTCCCGATCTTC
>TRBD1|TRBJ2-7|TRBV27|NA
CASSGTGTTYEQYF
TGTGCCAGCAGTGGGACAGGAACTACCTACGAGCAGTACTTC
>NA|TRBJ2-3|TRBV2|NA
CARNRAPSTDTQYF
TGTGCCAGAAACAGGGCCCCGAGCACAGATACGCAGTATTTT
>NA|TRBJ2-2|TRBV7-3|NA
CASSLTSGRARAGELFF
TGTGCCAGCAGCTTAACGTCCGGACGGGCCAGGGCCGGGGAGCTGTTTTTT
>TRBD1|TRBJ1-2|TRBV24-1|NA
CATSGGQALGYTF
TGTGCCACCAGTGGGGGACAGGCCTTGGGCTACACCTTC
>NA|TRBJ2-2|TRBV21-1|NA
CASSKASDGGANTGELFF
TGTGCCAGCAGCAAAGCGTCGGACGGGGGGGCCAACACCGGGGAGCTGTTTTTT
>NA|TRBJ2-7|TRBV3-1/TRBV3-2|NA
CASSLGQNYEQYF
TGTGCCAGCAGCCTCGGACAGAACTACGAGCAGTACTTC
>NA|TRBJ2-2|TRBV7-2|NA
CASSFSRDRYTGELFF
TGTGCCAGCAGCTTCTCGCGGGACAGATACACCGGGGAGCTGTTTTTT
>NA|TRBJ1-1|TRBV6-5|NA
CASTLPATANTEAFF
TGTGCCAGCACCTTACCCGCGACAGCGAACACTGAAGCTTTCTTT
>NA|TRBJ1-2|TRBV7-2|NA
CASSRLGGSGDGYTF
TGTGCCAGCAGCCGCCTCGGGGGTAGTGGAGATGGCTACACCTTC
>NA|TRBJ1-3|TRBV18|NA
CASSPKGDTIYF
TGTGCCAGCTCACCAAAGGGGGACACCATATATTTT
>TRBD1|TRBJ2-7|TRBV5-1|once
CASSIGLGQGNEQYF
TGCGCCAGCAGCATCGGCCTAGGACAGGGCAACGAGCAGTACTTC
>TRBD1|TRBJ1-5|TRBV12-5|NA
CASAPEGAYQPQHF
TGTGCTAGTGCCCCTGAGGGGGCTTATCAGCCCCAGCATTTT
>NA|TRBJ1-3|TRBV2|NA
CASSNTGGNTIYF
TGTGCCAGCAGCAATACGGGGGGAAACACCATATATTTT
>NA|TRBJ1-6|TRBV5-4|NA
CASSLTSSYNSPLHF
TGTGCCAGCAGCTTAACAAGCTCCTATAATTCACCCCTCCACTTT
>NA|TRBJ1-2|TRBV2|NA
CASRAQAANYGYTF
TGTGCCAGCAGAGCACAGGCTGCTAACTATGGCTACACCTTC
>TRBD1|TRBJ1-5|TRBV19|NA
CASSIMGDRNNQPQHF
TGTGCCAGTAGTATAATGGGGGACAGGAATAATCAGCCCCAGCATTTT
>NA|TRBJ2-7|TRBV6-5|NA
CASSQVGYEQYF
TGTGCCAGCAGTCAGGTGGGTTACGAGCAGTACTTC
>NA|TRBJ1-2|TRBV4-1|few
CASSQDWAGANYGYTF
TGCGCCAGCAGCCAAGATTGGGCGGGGGCAAACTATGGCTACACCTTC
>NA|TRBJ2-7|TRBV6-5|NA
CASSRGTAAYEQYF
TGTGCCAGCAGCCGCGGGACAGCCGCCTACGAGCAGTACTTC
>NA|TRBJ1-2|TRBV30|NA
CAAGAFYGYTF
TGTGCCGCGGGAGCATTTTATGGCTACACCTTC
>NA|TRBJ2-5|TRBV5-8|NA
CASSPGFNEYQETQYF
TGTGCCAGCAGCCCGGGATTCAACGAGTACCAAGAGACCCAGTACTTC
>NA|TRBJ1-4|TRBV10-3|NA
CATAEGSEKLFF
TGTGCCACCGCGGAGGGGAGTGAAAAACTGTTTTTT
>TRBD1|TRBJ2-3|TRBV5-1|once
CASRSSGGGVGTDTQYF
TGCGCCAGCAGAAGTTCAGGGGGCGGCGTGGGGACAGATACGCAGTATTTT
>NA|TRBJ2-3|TRBV18|NA
CASSPAGTKGWDTQYF
TGTGCCAGCTCACCTGCCGGGACAAAGGGATGGGATACGCAGTATTTT
>TRBD1|TRBJ2-6|TRBV5-4|NA
CASSPPGQASPGANVLTF
TGTGCCAGCAGCCCACCGGGACAGGCGTCGCCTGGGGCCAACGTCCTGACTTTC
>TRBD1|TRBJ1-1|TRBV27|few
CASSSGTGNTEAFF
TGTGCCAGCAGTTCAGGGACAGGGAACACTGAAGCTTTCTTT
>TRBD1|TRBJ1-1|TRBV11-2|once
CASSSVQGGEAFF
TGTGCCAGCAGCTCGGTACAGGGGGGTGAAGCTTTCTTT
>TRBD2|TRBJ2-7|TRBV7-8|NA
CASSTSGGLANSYEQYF
TGTGCCAGCAGCACTAGTGGGGGACTAGCGAACTCCTACGAGCAGTACTTC
>NA|TRBJ1-1|TRBV7-9|NA
CASSLAAGVNTEAFF
TGTGCCAGCAGCTTAGCGGCAGGGGTGAACACTGAAGCTTTCTTT
>NA|TRBJ2-7|TRBV5-1|NA
CASSFNYEQYF
TGCGCCAGCAGCTTTAACTACGAGCAGTACTTC
>TRBD1|TRBJ1-5|TRBV20-1|NA
CSASPRVGGLNQPQHF
TGCAGTGCTAGTCCTAGAGTAGGGGGCCTAAATCAGCCCCAGCATTTT
>NA|TRBJ1-1|TRBV21-1|NA
CASLIGSGGTEAFF
TGTGCCAGCCTAATTGGCTCCGGGGGCACTGAAGCTTTCTTT